This TCR beta chain originates from a study of T cells in Graves' hyperthyroidism and ophthalmopathy. CDR3 length: 15 amino acids. V was trimmed by 0 bases and J by 1 base, leaving 10 bases between them. Per the germline V gene, CDR1 is SGHRS and CDR2 is YFSETQ. Amplification yielded TCR beta CDR3 regions, with RNA transcripts as the source. In the first-round RT-PCR of the TCR CDR3, the HTBI primer set was used. TCRdb reanalysed the multiplex PCR reads using MiXCR and keeps one entry per CDR3 protein. The sample includes 700,000 or so distinct CDR3 sequences, about 16% of them seen just once. This clonotype was recorded at least ten times. Its target is unknown. Whole-study findings and limits: The blood repertoire included most of the expanded thyroid clonotypes above 0.001.

The chain combines TRBV5-1 with TRBJ1-1, with a tentative D call TRBD1 (5 bases). The sequencing input was blood. The clonotype originates from a man between 18 and 29 years old with Graves' hyperthyroidism. DNA of the CDR3: TGCGCCAGCAGCTTGGACGGGGGGGAGAACACTGAAGCTTTCTTT. Protein product: CASSLDGGENTEAFF.